This entry is about one TCR beta chain. This entry comes from a study of blood T cell repertoires in COVID-19. Study summary: The United States, Italy and Spain provided the acute and convalescent COVID-19 samples.

Germline CDR1 and CDR2: LNHDA and SQIVND (reference sequence). The CDR3 contains 13 residues. With 3 bases clipped from V and 6 bases from J, the junction kept 5 bases outside the gene matches. Authors' methods: From reference gene primer amplification, estimates of nucleated cell counts were derived. Generated by immunoSEQ multiplex PCR, the TCRdb table keeps only in-frame clones and is missing some. D and trimming come from the DNA, and the V and J calls and clone size come from that table. The sample contains about 260,000 clones, more than 75% of which appear only once. The chain couples TRBV19 to TRBJ2-7; 7 bases map to TRBD1. Source material: peripheral blood. The source of this sequence is a woman aged 50 to 60 with acute or convalescent COVID-19. The CDR3 reads CASSIGTVGEQYF. In DNA form, the CDR3 reads TGTGCCAGTAGTATCGGGACAGTCGGCGAGCAGTACTTC.